The 12 T cell receptor beta chains listed next were all sequenced from one sample in a study of blood T cell repertoires in COVID-19. TCRdb keeps only in-frame clones here, not all; method: immunoSEQ multiplex PCR. The sample has under 250,000 clones; around 90% are singletons. Sequenced sample: peripheral blood. The receptors were sampled from a man in his sixties who had recovered from COVID-19.

The V call is TRBV6-5, the J call TRBJ2-1; D is possibly TRBD2 (5 bases). This CDR3 has 16 amino acids. Per the germline V gene, CDR1 is MNHEY and CDR2 is SVGAGI. V lost 0 bases and J lost 0, with 9 bases in between. The CDR3 DNA reads as TGTGCCAGCAGTTACTCAATAGGGAGCTCCTACAATGAGCAGTTCTTC. This gives the protein CASSYSIGSSYNEQFF.

The genes are TRBV7-2 and TRBJ1-2, with 7 bases matching TRBD1. CDR3 length: 14 amino acids. The V gene end was trimmed by 5 bases and the J gene end by 2 bases; junction bases not matched to a gene: 5. Germline V gene data show CDR1 as SGHTA and CDR2 as FQGNSA. The CDR3 DNA reads as TGTGCCAGCAGCGCCCAGACAGGGAACTATGGCTACACCTTC. Residues: CASSAQTGNYGYTF. The entire variable domain, with the rest obtained from reference TRBV7-2 and TRBJ1-2, is as follows: GAGVSQSPSNKVTEKGKDVELRCDPISGHTALYWYRQSLGQGLEFLIYFQGNSAPDKSGLPSDRFSAERTGGSVSTLTIQRTQQEDSAVYLCASSAQTGNYGYTFGSGTRLTVV.

For the CDR3, the DNA is TGTGCCAGCAGTTTATTACCCAAACTCACCGGACAGGGTCTTGGGGCCAACGTCCTGACTTTC. This codes for CASSLLPKLTGQGLGANVLTF. The chain links TRBV27 to TRBJ2-6, with 8 bases matching TRBD1. The CDR3 loop spans 21 amino acids. Germline loops: CDR1 MNHEY, CDR2 SMNVEV (reference sequence). The V segment lost 1 base and the J segment 3 bases; nucleotides outside the gene matches: 17. Filled out from reference TRBV27 and TRBJ2-6, the complete variable domain reads EAQVTQNPRYLITVTGKKLTVTCSQNMNHEYMSWYRQDPGLGLRQIYYSMNVEVTDKGDVPEGYKVSRKEKRNFPLILESPSPNQTSLYFCASSLLPKLTGQGLGANVLTFGAGSRLTVL.

The V gene is TRBV5-5, the J gene TRBJ1-5; D remains ambiguous. From germline, CDR1 is SGHKS and CDR2 YYEKEE (reference sequence). CDR3 size: 15 residues. V lost 4 bases to trimming and J lost 1 base, with 12 bases between them. The CDR3 protein is CASSLEGGSNQPQHF. In DNA form, the CDR3 reads TGTGCCAGCAGCCTAGAGGGAGGGAGCAATCAGCCCCAGCATTTT.

This sequence joins TRBV6-6 and TRBJ2-2; D may be TRBD2 (6 bases). Germline V gene lookup returns CDR1 MNHNY and CDR2 SVGAGI (reference sequence). The ends were cut back, 7 bases at V and 0 bases at J, with 15 bases in the middle. This CDR3 has 16 amino acids. CDR3: CASIKGRSANTGELFF. The CDR3 DNA reads as TGTGCCAGCATCAAAGGGAGGAGTGCGAACACCGGGGAGCTGTTTTTT.

The count of this clone is one. V gene TRBV18 combines with J gene TRBJ1-6; no firm D call. V lost 2 bases and J 7 bases, leaving 9 bases between the germline ends. The CDR3 sequence is 14 residues long. Germline V gives CDR1 KGHSH, CDR2 LQKENI. CDR3 nucleotide sequence: TGTGCCAGCTCACCAAACGCCGGGAATTCACCCCTCCACTTT. Amino acid sequence: CASSPNAGNSPLHF.

The count of this clone is one. The gene calls are TRBV19 and TRBJ2-3; D perhaps matches TRBD1 (6 bases). Germline CDR1 reads LNHDA; CDR2 reads SQIVND (reference sequence). Trimming left V 4 bases short and J 2 bases short, with 16 bases between. This CDR3 has 16 residues. Here the CDR3 DNA reads TGTGCCAGTAGTAATAGGGGGTCGAAGAACACAGATACGCAGTATTTT. Its translation is CASSNRGSKNTDTQYF.

The rearrangement joins TRBV5-1 to TRBJ2-3, with D possibly matching TRBD1 (5 bases). Trimming cost V 4 bases and J 1 base, with 13 bases left between them. The V gene's germline CDR1 is SGHRS and CDR2 YFSETQ. CDR3 length: 15 residues. This chain's CDR3 is CASSPPWGRTDTQYF. In DNA form, the CDR3 reads TGCGCCAGCAGCCCCCCGTGGGGCCGCACAGATACGCAGTATTTT.

The chain combines TRBV28 with TRBJ2-1; TRBD2 matches at 8 bases. Germline assignment: CDR1 MDHEN and CDR2 SYDVKM. The CDR3 is made up of 15 amino acids. V dropped 4 bases and J dropped 9; count of bases not matched to a gene: 11. CDR3 in amino acids: CASSSVTSGGGEQFF. CDR3 coding DNA: TGTGCCAGCAGTTCCGTTACTAGCGGAGGGGGTGAGCAGTTCTTC.

The chain combines TRBV28 with TRBJ2-3; D uncertain. The ends were cut back, 5 bases at V and 4 bases at J, with 13 bases in the middle. This CDR3 comprises 14 residues. Germline V gives CDR1 MDHEN, CDR2 SYDVKM. This chain's CDR3 is CASSPPLGSDTQYF. Written as DNA, the CDR3 is TGTGCCAGCAGTCCCCCTCTCGGGTCAGATACGCAGTATTTT. Complete variable domain (other parts from reference TRBV28 and TRBJ2-3): DVKVTQSSRYLVKRTGEKVFLECVQDMDHENMFWYRQDPGLGLRLIYFSYDVKMKEKGDIPEGYSVSREKKERFSLILESASTNQTSMYLCASSPPLGSDTQYFGPGTRLTVL.

A single count supports this clone. The chain combines TRBV2 with TRBJ2-5; 7 nucleotides agree with TRBD2. The CDR3 spans 13 residues. Germline CDR1 and CDR2: SNHLY and FYNNEI. V was clipped by 8 bases and J by 2 bases; unmatched bases: 5. CDR3 nucleotides: TGTGCCAGCGGGAGGGGCCTACAAGAGACCCAGTACTTC. Encoded protein: CASGRGLQETQYF.

This clone was seen a few times. The chain carries TRBV6-5 and TRBJ1-2; 7 nucleotides agree with TRBD1. Germline V gene sequence: CDR1 MNHEY, CDR2 SVGAGI. The CDR3 sequence is 14 residues long. The V gene end was trimmed by 6 bases and the J gene end by 4 bases; junction bases not matched to a gene: 8. CDR3 in DNA: TGTGCCAGCAGGCCCACAGGGGACGGCTATGGCTACACCTTC. It codes for CASRPTGDGYGYTF.